This record covers a single T cell receptor (beta chain). This sample is drawn from a study of shared T cell receptors in the human thymus. Sequencing used immunoSEQ multiplex PCR; TCRdb keeps in-frame clones, though not all of them. The top ten hold 0.0095% to 0.013% of the sample, which has about 660,000 clones, 88% seen once. The CDR3 sequence is 13 residues long. Trimming pared 5 bases from V and 4 bases from J, leaving 11 bases between. Per the germline V gene, CDR1 is MNHEY and CDR2 is SMNVEV (reference sequence). This sample was also put to use in a study of human thymus T cells.

Sequencing was carried out using thymocytes. The chain joins TRBV27 to TRBJ1-2; TRBD1 might be the D (5 bases). The receptor was derived from a boy younger than two with a congenital heart defect. The CDR3 sequence is CASSPTGVYGYTF. For the CDR3, the DNA is TGTGCCAGCAGTCCCACAGGAGTCTATGGCTACACCTTC.